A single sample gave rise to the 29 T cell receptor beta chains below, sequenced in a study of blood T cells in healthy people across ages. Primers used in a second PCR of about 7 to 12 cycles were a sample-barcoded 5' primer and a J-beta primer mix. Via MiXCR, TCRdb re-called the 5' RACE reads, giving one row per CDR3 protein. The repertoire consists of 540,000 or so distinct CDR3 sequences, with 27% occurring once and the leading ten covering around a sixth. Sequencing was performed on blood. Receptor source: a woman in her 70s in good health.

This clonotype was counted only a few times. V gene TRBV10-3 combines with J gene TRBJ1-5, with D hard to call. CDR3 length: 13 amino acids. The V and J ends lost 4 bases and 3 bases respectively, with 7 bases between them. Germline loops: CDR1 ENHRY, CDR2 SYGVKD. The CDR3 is CAISGADNQPQHF. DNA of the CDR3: TGTGCCATCAGTGGGGCAGACAATCAGCCCCAGCATTTT.

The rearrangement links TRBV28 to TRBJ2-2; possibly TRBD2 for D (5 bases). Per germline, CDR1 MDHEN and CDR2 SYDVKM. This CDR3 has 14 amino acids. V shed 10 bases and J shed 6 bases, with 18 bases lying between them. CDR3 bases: TGTGCCATCCAGGACTCTGGCCTAGCCGGGGAGCTGTTTTTT. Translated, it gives CAIQDSGLAGELFF.

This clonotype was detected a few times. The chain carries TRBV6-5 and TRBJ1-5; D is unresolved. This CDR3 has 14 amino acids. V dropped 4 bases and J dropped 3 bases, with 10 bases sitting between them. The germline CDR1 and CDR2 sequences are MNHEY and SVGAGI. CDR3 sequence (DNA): TGTGCCAGCAGTTCGGGGATCAACAATCAGCCCCAGCATTTT. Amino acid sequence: CASSSGINNQPQHF.

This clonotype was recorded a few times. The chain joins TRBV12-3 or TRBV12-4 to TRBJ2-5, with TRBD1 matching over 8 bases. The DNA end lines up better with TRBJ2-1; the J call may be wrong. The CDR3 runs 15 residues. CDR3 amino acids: CASSPGTGSYNEQFF. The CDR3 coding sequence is TGTGCCAGCAGTCCCGGGACAGGTAGCTACAATGAGCAGTTCTTC.

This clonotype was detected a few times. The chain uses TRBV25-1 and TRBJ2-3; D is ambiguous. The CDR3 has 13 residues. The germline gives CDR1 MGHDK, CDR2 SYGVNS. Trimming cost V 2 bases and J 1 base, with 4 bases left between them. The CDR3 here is CASSEAGTDTQYF. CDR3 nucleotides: TGTGCCAGCAGTGAAGCGGGCACAGATACGCAGTATTTT.

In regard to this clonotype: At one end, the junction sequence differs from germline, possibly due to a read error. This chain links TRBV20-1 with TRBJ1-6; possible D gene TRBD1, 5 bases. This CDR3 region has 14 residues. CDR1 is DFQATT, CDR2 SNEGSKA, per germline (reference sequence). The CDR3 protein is CSARVGVANSPPHF. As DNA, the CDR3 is TGCAGTGCTAGAGTAGGGGTGGCGAATTCACCCCCCCACTTT.

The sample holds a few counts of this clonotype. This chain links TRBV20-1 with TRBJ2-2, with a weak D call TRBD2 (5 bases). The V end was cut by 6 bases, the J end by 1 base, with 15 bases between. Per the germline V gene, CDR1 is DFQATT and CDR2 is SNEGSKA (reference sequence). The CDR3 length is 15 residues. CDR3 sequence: CSARPNGVNTGELFF. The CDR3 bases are TGCAGTGCCAGACCTAACGGGGTGAACACCGGGGAGCTGTTTTTT.

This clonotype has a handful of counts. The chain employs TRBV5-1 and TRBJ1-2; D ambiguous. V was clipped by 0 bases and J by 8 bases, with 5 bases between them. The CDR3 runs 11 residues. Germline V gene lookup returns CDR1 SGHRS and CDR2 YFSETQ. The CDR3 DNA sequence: TGCGCCAGCAGCTTGGACAGAGGCTACACCTTC. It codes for CASSLDRGYTF.

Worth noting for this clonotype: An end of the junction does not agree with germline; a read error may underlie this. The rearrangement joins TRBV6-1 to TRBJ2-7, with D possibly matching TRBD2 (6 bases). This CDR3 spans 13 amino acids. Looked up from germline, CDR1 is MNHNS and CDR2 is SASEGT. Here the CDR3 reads CAGSDLGGYEQHF. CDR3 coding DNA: TGTGCCGGCAGTGACCTTGGGGGGTACGAGCAGCACTTC.

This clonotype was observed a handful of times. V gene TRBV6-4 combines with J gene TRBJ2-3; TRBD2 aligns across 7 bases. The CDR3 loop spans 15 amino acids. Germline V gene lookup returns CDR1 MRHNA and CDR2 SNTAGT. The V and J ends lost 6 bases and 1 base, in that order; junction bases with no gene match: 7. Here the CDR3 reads CASSRTSVGTDTQYF. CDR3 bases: TGTGCCAGCAGCCGAACTAGCGTGGGCACAGATACGCAGTATTTT.

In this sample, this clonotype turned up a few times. The CDR3 bases are TGTGCCAGCAGCTTAGGAGGACAGGGTCTTGCTAAGCAGTTCTTC. Protein: CASSLGGQGLAKQFF. The V call is TRBV7-2, the J call TRBJ2-5; 8 positions match TRBD1. Near its end, the DNA agrees better with TRBJ2-1, so the J call may be wrong. The CDR3 extends over 15 amino acids. Germline CDR1 reads SGHTA; CDR2 reads FQGNSA.

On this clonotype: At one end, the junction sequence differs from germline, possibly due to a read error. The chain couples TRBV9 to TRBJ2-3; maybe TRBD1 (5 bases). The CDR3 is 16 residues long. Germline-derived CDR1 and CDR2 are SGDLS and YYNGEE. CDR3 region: CAGSVGADPSTDTQYF. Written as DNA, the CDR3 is TGTGCCGGCAGCGTAGGGGCGGACCCTAGCACAGATACGCAGTATTTT.

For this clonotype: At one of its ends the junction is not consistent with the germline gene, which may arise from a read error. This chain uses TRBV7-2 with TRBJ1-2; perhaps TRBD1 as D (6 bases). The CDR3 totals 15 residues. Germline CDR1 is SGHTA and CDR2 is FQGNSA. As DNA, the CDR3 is TGTGCCAGCAGGTTAGACCCGGGACAATCCTATGGCTACACCTTC. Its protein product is CASRLDPGQSYGYTF. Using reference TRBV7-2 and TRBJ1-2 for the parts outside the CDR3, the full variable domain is GAGVSQSPSNKVTEKGKDVELRCDPISGHTALYWYRQSLGQGLEFLIYFQGNSAPDKSGLPSDRFSAERTGGSVSTLTIQRTQQEDSAVYLCASRLDPGQSYGYTFGSGTRLTVV.

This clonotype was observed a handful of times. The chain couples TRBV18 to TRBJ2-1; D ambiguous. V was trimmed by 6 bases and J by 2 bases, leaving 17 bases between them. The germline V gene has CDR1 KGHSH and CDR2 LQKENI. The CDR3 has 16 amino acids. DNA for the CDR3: TGTGCCAGCTCCATGATGACCACCCCGGCCTACAATGAGCAGTTCTTC. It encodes CASSMMTTPAYNEQFF.

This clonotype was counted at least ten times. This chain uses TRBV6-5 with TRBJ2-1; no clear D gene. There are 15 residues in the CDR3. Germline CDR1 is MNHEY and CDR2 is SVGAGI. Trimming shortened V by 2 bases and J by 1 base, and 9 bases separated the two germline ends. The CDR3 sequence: CASSYQGMSYNEQFF. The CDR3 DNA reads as TGTGCCAGCAGTTACCAAGGAATGTCCTACAATGAGCAGTTCTTC.

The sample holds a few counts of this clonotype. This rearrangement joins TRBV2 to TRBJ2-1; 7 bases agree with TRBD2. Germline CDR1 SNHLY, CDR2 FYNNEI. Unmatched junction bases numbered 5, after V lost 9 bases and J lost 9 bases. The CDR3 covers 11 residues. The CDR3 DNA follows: TGTGCCAGTTTGACTAGCACTGAGCAGTTCTTC. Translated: CASLTSTEQFF.

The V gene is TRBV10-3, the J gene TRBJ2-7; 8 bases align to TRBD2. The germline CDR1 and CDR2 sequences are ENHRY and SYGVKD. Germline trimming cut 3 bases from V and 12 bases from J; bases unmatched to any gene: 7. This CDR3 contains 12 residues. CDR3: CAISETSGSWYF. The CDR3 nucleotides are TGTGCCATCAGTGAAACTAGCGGCAGCTGGTACTTC.

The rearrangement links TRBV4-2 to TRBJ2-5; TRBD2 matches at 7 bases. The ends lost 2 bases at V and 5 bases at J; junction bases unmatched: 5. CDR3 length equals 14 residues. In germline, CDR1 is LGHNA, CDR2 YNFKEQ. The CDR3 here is CASSQRLAGETQYF. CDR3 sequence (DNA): TGTGCCAGCAGCCAACGACTAGCAGGGGAGACCCAGTACTTC.

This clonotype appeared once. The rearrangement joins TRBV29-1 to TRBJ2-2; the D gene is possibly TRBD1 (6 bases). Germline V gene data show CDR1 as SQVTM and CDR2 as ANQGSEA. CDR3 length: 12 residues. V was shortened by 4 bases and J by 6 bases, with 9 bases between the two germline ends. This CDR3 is CSVVQGAGELFF. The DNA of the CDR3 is TGCAGCGTTGTACAGGGCGCCGGGGAGCTGTTTTTT.

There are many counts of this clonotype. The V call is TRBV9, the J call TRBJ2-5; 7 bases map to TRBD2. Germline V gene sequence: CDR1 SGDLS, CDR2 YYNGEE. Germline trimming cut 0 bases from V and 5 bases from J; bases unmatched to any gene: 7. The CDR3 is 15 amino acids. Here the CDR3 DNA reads TGTGCCAGCAGCGTAGAAGGCACGCGGGGGGAGACCCAGTACTTC. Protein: CASSVEGTRGETQYF.

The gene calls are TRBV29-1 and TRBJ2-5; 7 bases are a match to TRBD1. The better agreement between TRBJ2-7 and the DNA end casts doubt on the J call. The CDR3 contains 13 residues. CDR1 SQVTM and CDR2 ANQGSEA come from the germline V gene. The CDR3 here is CSVDGPGGYEQYF. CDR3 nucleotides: TGCAGCGTTGATGGGCCAGGGGGCTACGAGCAGTACTTC.

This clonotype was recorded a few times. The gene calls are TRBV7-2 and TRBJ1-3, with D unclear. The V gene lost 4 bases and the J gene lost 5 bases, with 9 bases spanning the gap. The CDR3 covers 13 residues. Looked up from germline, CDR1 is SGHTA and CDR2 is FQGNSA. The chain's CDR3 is CASSSTHRNTIYF. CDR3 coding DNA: TGTGCCAGCAGCTCTACCCACCGAAACACCATATATTTT.

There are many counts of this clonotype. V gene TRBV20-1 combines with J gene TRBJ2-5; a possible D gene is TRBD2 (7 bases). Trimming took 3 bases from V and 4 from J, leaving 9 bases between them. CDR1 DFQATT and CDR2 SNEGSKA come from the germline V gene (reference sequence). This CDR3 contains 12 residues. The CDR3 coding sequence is TGCAGTGCTAGCGCGGGGGCAGAGACCCAGTACTTC. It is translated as CSASAGAETQYF.

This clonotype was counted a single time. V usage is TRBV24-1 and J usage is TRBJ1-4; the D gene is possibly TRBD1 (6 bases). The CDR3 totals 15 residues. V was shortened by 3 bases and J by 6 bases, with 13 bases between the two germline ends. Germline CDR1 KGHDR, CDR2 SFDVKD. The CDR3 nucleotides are TGTGCCACCAGTGATCCACAGGGTGGAGATGAAAAACTGTTTTTT. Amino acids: CATSDPQGGDEKLFF.

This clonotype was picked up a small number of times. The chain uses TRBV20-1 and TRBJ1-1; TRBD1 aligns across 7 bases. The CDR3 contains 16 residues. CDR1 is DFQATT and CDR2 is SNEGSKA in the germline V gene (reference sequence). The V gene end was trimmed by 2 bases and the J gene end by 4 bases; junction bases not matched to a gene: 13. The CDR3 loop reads CSARKGGAASVTEAFF. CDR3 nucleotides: TGCAGTGCTAGAAAAGGGGGCGCCGCCTCGGTCACTGAAGCTTTCTTT.

The CDR3 region is CASSSIQGLGNTIYF. The CDR3 coding sequence is TGTGCCAGCAGTTCAATCCAGGGACTTGGAAACACCATATATTTT. The chain carries TRBV28 and TRBJ1-3; D is possibly TRBD1 (5 bases). The CDR3 runs to 15 residues. V was trimmed by 4 bases and J by 3 bases, leaving 13 bases between them. Germline CDR1 MDHEN, CDR2 SYDVKM.

The CDR3 reads CSAGQAGLEQYF. CDR3 coding DNA: TGCAGCGCCGGACAGGCGGGGCTCGAGCAGTACTTC. The chain recombines TRBV29-1 with TRBJ2-7; a possible D gene is TRBD1 (7 bases). CDR1 and CDR2 from the germline V gene are SQVTM and ANQGSEA. The CDR3 totals 12 residues. V dropped 7 bases and J dropped 6 bases, with 16 bases sitting between them.

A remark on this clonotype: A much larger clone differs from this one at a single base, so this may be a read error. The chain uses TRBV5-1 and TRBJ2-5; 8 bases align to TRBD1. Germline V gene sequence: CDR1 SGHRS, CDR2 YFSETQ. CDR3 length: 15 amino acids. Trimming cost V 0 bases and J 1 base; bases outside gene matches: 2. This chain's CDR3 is CASSLGQGAQETQYF. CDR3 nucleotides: TGCGCCAGCAGCTTGGGGCAGGGGGCCCAAGAGACCCAGTACTTC.

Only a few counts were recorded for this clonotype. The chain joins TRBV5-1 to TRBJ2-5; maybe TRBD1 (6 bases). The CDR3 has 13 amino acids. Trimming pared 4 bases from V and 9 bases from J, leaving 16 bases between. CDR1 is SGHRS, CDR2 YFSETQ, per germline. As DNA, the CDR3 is TGCGCCAGCAGCGTCACAGGGTTGGAGGCCCAGTACTTC. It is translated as CASSVTGLEAQYF.